This TCR beta chain was sequenced in a study of T cells in Graves' hyperthyroidism and ophthalmopathy. This clonotype was seen ten or more times. TCR beta CDR3 sequences were amplified from RNA transcripts. Using the HTBI primer set, a first-round RT-PCR was run on the TCR CDR3. In TCRdb, the multiplex PCR reads were re-called with MiXCR into one record per CDR3 protein. The sample carries 96,000 or so distinct CDR3 sequences, just over 50% recorded once. The CDR3 contains 13 residues. Germline V gene lookup returns CDR1 ENHRY and CDR2 SYGVKD. V dropped 1 base and J dropped 2 bases, with 6 bases sitting between them. Around 10 ml fresh peripheral blood yielded the PBMCs.

Sequencing used blood. The origin of this receptor is a woman in her forties with Graves' hyperthyroidism. The chain recombines TRBV10-3 with TRBJ2-7; no clear D. The CDR3 region has the DNA TGTGCCATCAGTGAGTGGCGGCCCTACGAGCAGTACTTC. Protein product: CAISEWRPYEQYF.